This passage covers 27 T cell receptor beta chains from one sample sequenced in a study of identical twins. TCRdb used MiXCR to reprocess the 5' RACE reads, holding one entry per CDR3 protein. Altogether about 530,000 distinct CDR3 sequences are present, nearly 15% being singletons, with the ten largest covering roughly 0.43%. Another study also made use of these data, one on yellow fever vaccine responses in identical twins.

The sequenced sample was CD4+ T cells sorted from blood. These receptors all stem from a woman aged 18-29 years in good health.

This clonotype was observed once. The V call is TRBV14, the J call TRBJ2-1, with 10 bases that match TRBD2. The ends lost 4 bases at V and 5 bases at J; junction bases unmatched: 8. CDR3 length equals 16 residues. Germline CDR1 and CDR2: SGHDN and FVKESK. CDR3: CASSRKREGPNNEQFF. The CDR3 nucleotides read TGTGCCAGCAGCCGAAAGCGGGAGGGCCCGAACAATGAGCAGTTCTTC.

In DNA, the CDR3 is TGTGCCAGCAGCTTATCCGGGGGGTCTCAGCCCCAGCATTTT. The encoded protein is CASSLSGGSQPQHF. The rearrangement uses TRBV7-8 and TRBJ1-5; TRBD1 might be the D (5 bases). The CDR3 spans 14 residues. V dropped 2 bases and J dropped 6 bases, with 11 bases sitting between them. The germline gives CDR1 SGHVS, CDR2 FQNEAQ.

V gene TRBV24-1 combines with J gene TRBJ2-2; 8 nucleotides agree with TRBD1. CDR1 and CDR2 (germline): KGHDR, SFDVKD. V gave up 0 bases and J gave up 5 bases; unmatched junction bases: 1. There are 15 residues in the CDR3. CDR3 protein: CATSDLTGGTGELFF. DNA for the CDR3: TGTGCCACCAGTGATTTGACAGGGGGTACCGGGGAGCTGTTTTTT.

This clonotype was seen ten or more times. The chain uses TRBV5-1 and TRBJ1-5, with TRBD1 as a possible D gene (6 bases). Germline V gives CDR1 SGHRS, CDR2 YFSETQ. The V end lost 0 bases, the J end lost 7 bases, and 8 bases lay between the germline ends. The CDR3 is 13 amino acids. CDR3 sequence (DNA): TGCGCCAGCAGCTTGGGGGGGGCCCAGCCCCAGCATTTT. It translates to CASSLGGAQPQHF.

This clonotype was seen ten or more times. Its ends do not fully match the called genes, so a read error is possible. The chain uses TRBV5-1 and TRBJ2-7; 12 positions match TRBD2. The germline V gene encodes CDR1 SGHRS and CDR2 YFSETQ. This CDR3 spans 15 amino acids. The CDR3 DNA reads as TGTGCCAGCAGTTTGACTAGCGGGAGCTCCTACGAGCAGTACTTC. Translation gives CASSLTSGSSYEQYF.

This clonotype appeared many times. The chain uses TRBV12-3 or TRBV12-4 and TRBJ2-2, with D tentatively TRBD2 (5 bases). Trimming left V 7 bases short and J 6 bases short, with 18 bases between. The CDR3 is 15 amino acids. The CDR3 spells CASILDGGLSGELFF. For the CDR3, the DNA is TGTGCCAGCATCCTCGACGGAGGACTCTCCGGGGAGCTGTTTTTT.

The J gene is TRBJ2-1, the V gene TRBV2; no firm D call. The CDR3 sequence is 14 residues long. With 6 bases removed from V and 4 bases from J, the gap between germline ends came to 13 bases. Germline CDR1 reads SNHLY; CDR2 reads FYNNEI. The CDR3 nucleotides read TGTGCCAGCAGGGATAACACACCATACAATGAGCAGTTCTTC. This sequence encodes CASRDNTPYNEQFF.

This clonotype was counted many times. This rearrangement joins TRBV29-1 to TRBJ2-7; a weak D match, TRBD2 (5 bases). The CDR3 consists of 12 residues. The V and J ends lost 6 bases and 1 base respectively, with 10 bases between them. Germline V CDR1 and CDR2: SQVTM, ANQGSEA. The CDR3 reads CSVEDGSYEQYF. The CDR3 bases are TGCAGCGTGGAGGATGGGTCCTACGAGCAGTACTTC.

In nucleotides, the CDR3 is TGCGCCAGCAGCCAAGTGGGCGAGGGGCAGGGAAGCAATCAGCCCCAGCATTTT. This gives the protein CASSQVGEGQGSNQPQHF. This chain links TRBV4-1 with TRBJ1-5; the D gene is possibly TRBD1 (5 bases). The CDR3 is 18 residues long. Per the germline V gene, CDR1 is MGHRA and CDR2 is YSYEKL. V was pared by 1 base and J by 1 base, with 17 bases between.

The rearrangement joins TRBV3-1 to TRBJ1-6; no firm D call. The CDR3 runs to 14 residues. From germline, CDR1 is LGHDT and CDR2 YNNKEL (reference sequence). The germline V and J ends were trimmed by 7 bases and 5 bases, with 12 bases remaining between them. CDR3 residues: CASNLPGNNSPLHF. The CDR3 coding sequence is TGTGCCAGCAACCTACCGGGAAATAATTCACCCCTCCACTTT. Looking up the rest from reference TRBV3-1 and TRBJ1-6 gives the full variable domain: DTAVSQTPKYLVTQMGNDKSIKCEQNLGHDTMYWYKQDSKKFLKIMFSYNNKELIINETVPNRFSPKSPDKAHLNLHINSLELGDSAVYFCASNLPGNNSPLHFGNGTRLTVT.

This chain uses TRBV20-1 with TRBJ2-3; weak D call: TRBD1 (5 bases). The CDR3 loop spans 15 amino acids. Germline loops: CDR1 DFQATT, CDR2 SNEGSKA (reference sequence). The ends were cut back, 1 base at V and 4 bases at J, with 15 bases in the middle. CDR3 nucleotides: TGCAGTGCTAGAGCCCGACAGCTCCGTGCAGATACGCAGTATTTT. Translation gives CSARARQLRADTQYF.

This clonotype was seen repeatedly, ten times or more. The chain recombines TRBV12-3 or TRBV12-4 with TRBJ1-4; no firm D call. This CDR3 is built from 12 residues. Deletions cut 3 bases from V and 5 bases from J, with 4 bases between. The CDR3: CASSLLNEKLFF. CDR3 in DNA: TGTGCCAGCAGTTTGTTGAATGAAAAACTGTTTTTT.

The rearrangement joins TRBV7-9 to TRBJ2-5; 10 nucleotides line up with TRBD2. V was clipped by 4 bases and J by 5 bases; unmatched bases: 7. The CDR3 has 15 residues. Per the germline V gene, CDR1 is SEHNR and CDR2 is FQNEAQ (reference sequence). DNA of the CDR3: TGTGCCAGCAGCTCCTCTCTAGCGGGAGTTGAGACCCAGTACTTC. Its protein is CASSSSLAGVETQYF.

V and J are TRBV2 and TRBJ2-3, with 7 bases lining up with TRBD2. The J segment lost 0 bases and the V segment lost 11 bases, leaving 11 bases of the junction unmatched. CDR1 and CDR2 from the germline V gene are SNHLY and FYNNEI. This CDR3 is built from 15 residues. CDR3 DNA: TGTGCCGGCTCGGAGGAAGCGGGGAGCACAGATACGCAGTATTTT. Translated, it gives CAGSEEAGSTDTQYF.

This clonotype was counted between two and nine times. The chain uses TRBV20-1 and TRBJ1-6; tentatively, D is TRBD1 (6 bases). With 3 bases removed from V and 9 bases from J, the gap between germline ends came to 12 bases. Germline V gene sequence: CDR1 DFQATT, CDR2 SNEGSKA (reference sequence). This CDR3 is 13 amino acids long. The chain's CDR3 is CSASPDRTSPLHF. As DNA, the CDR3 is TGCAGTGCTAGCCCCGACAGGACTTCACCCCTCCACTTT.

This clonotype was counted between two and nine times. The gene calls are TRBV12-3 or TRBV12-4 and TRBJ1-6; no firm D call. Trimming shortened V by 6 bases and J by 0 bases, and 12 bases separated the two germline ends. The CDR3 length is 16 residues. The CDR3 sequence: CASSPTASSYNSPLHF. Written as DNA, the CDR3 is TGTGCCAGCAGCCCCACAGCGAGCTCCTATAATTCACCCCTCCACTTT.

This clonotype appeared a few times. The chain combines TRBV5-6 with TRBJ1-1; D uncertain. The V gene lost 5 bases and the J gene lost 1 base, with 12 bases spanning the gap. CDR3 size: 14 residues. Germline CDR1 is SGHDT and CDR2 is YYEEEE. For the CDR3, the DNA is TGTGCCAGCAGTCAGGACTGGACGAACACTGAAGCTTTCTTT. Encoded protein: CASSQDWTNTEAFF.

V gene TRBV5-6 combines with J gene TRBJ2-5; D remains unclear. V shed 0 bases and J shed 1 base, with 7 bases lying between them. Germline V gene sequence: CDR1 SGHDT, CDR2 YYEEEE. The CDR3 covers 14 residues. CDR3 DNA sequence: TGTGCCAGCAGCTTGGACGTATTCCAAGAGACCCAGTACTTC. Translation gives CASSLDVFQETQYF.

V and J are TRBV5-1 and TRBJ2-1; D call uncertain. The CDR3 is 17 amino acids. V was clipped by 0 bases and J by 0 bases, with 13 bases between them. Germline V CDR1 and CDR2: SGHRS, YFSETQ. Here the CDR3 reads CASSLVVGRSSYNEQFF. The CDR3 DNA is TGCGCCAGCAGCTTGGTTGTCGGCAGGAGCTCCTACAATGAGCAGTTCTTC.

V gene TRBV20-1 combines with J gene TRBJ2-7; TRBD1 might be the D (7 bases). Germline V lookup: CDR1 DFQATT, CDR2 SNEGSKA (reference sequence). The CDR3 extends over 13 amino acids. The V end lost 4 bases, the J end lost 6 bases, and 16 bases lay between the germline ends. The CDR3 spells CSATLPGGPEQYV. CDR3 DNA: TGCAGTGCTACCTTACCAGGGGGGCCCGAGCAGTACGTC.

The chain is built from TRBV20-1 and TRBJ2-5, with D maybe TRBD2 (5 bases). There are 13 residues in the CDR3. V shed 0 bases and J shed 3 bases, with 8 bases lying between them. Germline-derived CDR1 and CDR2 are DFQATT and SNEGSKA (reference sequence). The DNA for the CDR3 is TGCAGTGCTAGAGATCAAGCGGAAGAGACCCAGTACTTC. It translates to CSARDQAEETQYF.

There are many counts of this clonotype. This chain joins TRBV20-1 and TRBJ2-1; D is uncertain. Trimming removed 1 base at V and 7 bases at J, with 8 bases between. CDR1 and CDR2 (germline): DFQATT, SNEGSKA (reference sequence). The CDR3 runs 12 residues. In DNA form, the CDR3 reads TGCAGTGCTAGAGCCAGTTATAATGAGCAGTTCTTC. Its protein is CSARASYNEQFF.

The J gene is TRBJ2-1, the V gene TRBV6-5; perhaps TRBD1 as D (6 bases). The CDR3 length is 17 residues. V was shortened by 2 bases and J by 0 bases, with 14 bases between the two germline ends. Germline CDR1 reads MNHEY; CDR2 reads SVGAGI. The CDR3 reads CASSYPTGTLSYNEQFF. CDR3 bases: TGTGCCAGCAGTTACCCAACAGGGACCCTCTCCTACAATGAGCAGTTCTTC.

V gene TRBV12-3 or TRBV12-4 combines with J gene TRBJ2-5; the D is unclear. V lost 6 bases, J lost 1 base, and 15 bases lay in between. The CDR3 is 15 amino acids. CDR3 region: CASSYQTPLQETQYF. The CDR3 nucleotides read TGTGCCAGCAGCTACCAGACACCTCTCCAAGAGACCCAGTACTTC.

The rearrangement uses TRBV29-1 and TRBJ2-5, with TRBD1 matching 7 bases. CDR3 length: 14 amino acids. Germline CDR1 reads SQVTM; CDR2 reads ANQGSEA. J gave up 5 bases and V 2 bases, and 8 bases lay outside the gene matches. The CDR3 protein is CSVEKGRGFETQYF. CDR3 bases: TGCAGCGTTGAAAAAGGCAGGGGGTTTGAGACCCAGTACTTC.

Only a few counts were recorded for this clonotype. The chain carries TRBV28 and TRBJ1-1; TRBD1 might be the D (6 bases). The CDR3 covers 15 residues. The ends were cut back, 3 bases at V and 4 bases at J, with 15 bases in the middle. CDR1 is MDHEN, CDR2 SYDVKM, per germline. Here the CDR3 reads CASSLPTRGGTEAFF. DNA of the CDR3: TGTGCCAGCAGTTTGCCCACTAGGGGGGGCACTGAAGCTTTCTTT.

This clonotype has more than one count but fewer than ten. V gene TRBV28 combines with J gene TRBJ2-1; weak D call: TRBD2 (8 bases). Between the trimmed V and J ends, which lost 6 bases and 6 bases, there was a span of 15 bases. Germline lookup yields CDR1 MDHEN and CDR2 SYDVKM. CDR3 length equals 14 residues. The CDR3: CASSQTGTSNEQFF. The DNA of the CDR3 is TGTGCCAGCAGCCAGACAGGGACTAGCAATGAGCAGTTCTTC. The full variable domain, completed using reference TRBV28 and TRBJ2-1, is DVKVTQSSRYLVKRTGEKVFLECVQDMDHENMFWYRQDPGLGLRLIYFSYDVKMKEKGDIPEGYSVSREKKERFSLILESASTNQTSMYLCASSQTGTSNEQFFGPGTRLTVL.